Shown below are 21 T cell receptor beta chains from a single sample sequenced in a study of cytomegalovirus exposure and HLA in healthy donors. With 60 Vbeta and 13 Jbeta primers, the PCR was carried out. Clones were read by immunoSEQ multiplex PCR, and TCRdb kept only the in-frame ones, dropping some. The sample holds some 170,000 clones, roughly 9.4% seen once. Sequencing input: PBMCs. These receptors were obtained from a woman aged 25-40 years in good health and CMV-seropositive.

The V gene is TRBV14, the J gene TRBJ2-3; TRBD2 matches at 8 bases. The junction had 6 bases not matched to a gene; V was cut back by 4 bases and J by 3 bases. Germline V CDR1 and CDR2: SGHDN, FVKESK. The CDR3 is 15 amino acids. Here the CDR3 DNA reads TGTGCCAGCAGCCCGACGGGAGGGTTGACAGATACGCAGTATTTT. Translated: CASSPTGGLTDTQYF.

The chain couples TRBV2 to TRBJ1-2, with 11 bases lining up with TRBD1. The ends lost 6 bases at V and 8 bases at J; junction bases unmatched: 8. This CDR3 has 14 amino acids. Germline V gene lookup returns CDR1 SNHLY and CDR2 FYNNEI. The CDR3 sequence: CASRWGQGVGGYTF. DNA for the CDR3: TGTGCCAGCAGGTGGGGACAGGGGGTCGGCGGCTACACCTTC.

V and J are TRBV7-8 and TRBJ2-7; TRBD1 matches 7 bases. Germline V gene data show CDR1 as SGHVS and CDR2 as FQNEAQ. This CDR3 is 15 amino acids long. Unmatched junction bases numbered 7, after V lost 5 bases and J lost 0 bases. This CDR3 reads CASSTHRGSSYEQYF. The CDR3 DNA is TGTGCCAGCAGCACCCACAGGGGTAGCTCCTACGAGCAGTACTTC.

J is TRBJ2-3 and V is TRBV7-3; D is undetermined. The CDR3 has 14 residues. Germline CDR1 SGHTA, CDR2 FQGTGA. V was pared by 5 bases and J by 0 bases, with 9 bases between. The CDR3 nucleotides read TGTGCCAGCAGCCTAGGAGCCAGCACAGATACGCAGTATTTT. Its translation: CASSLGASTDTQYF. Looking up the rest from reference TRBV7-3 and TRBJ2-3 gives the full variable domain: GAGVSQTPSNKVTEKGKYVELRCDPISGHTALYWYRQSLGQGPEFLIYFQGTGAADDSGLPNDRFFAVRPEGSVSTLKIQRTERGDSAVYLCASSLGASTDTQYFGPGTRLTVL.

This clone was counted a few times. The chain has TRBV29-1 and TRBJ2-2; D is perhaps TRBD1 (6 bases). There are 14 residues in the CDR3. V gave up 0 bases and J gave up 4 bases, with 9 bases separating them. Germline V lookup: CDR1 SQVTM, CDR2 ANQGSEA. The CDR3 is CSVEDPRGTGELFF. The CDR3 DNA follows: TGCAGCGTTGAAGATCCCAGGGGCACCGGGGAGCTGTTTTTT.

Only a few counts were recorded for this clone. The CDR3 loop reads CASSPDRFTYEQYF. Here the CDR3 DNA reads TGCGCCAGCAGCCCGGACAGGTTTACCTACGAGCAGTACTTC. This sequence joins TRBV5-1 and TRBJ2-7; 7 bases fit TRBD1. The V gene's germline CDR1 is SGHRS and CDR2 YFSETQ. The CDR3 extends over 14 amino acids. V gave up 4 bases and J gave up 2 bases; unmatched junction bases: 6.

V usage is TRBV4-1 and J usage is TRBJ2-1; maybe TRBD2 (6 bases). V lost 2 bases to trimming and J lost 6 bases, with 14 bases between them. CDR3 size: 15 residues. CDR1 MGHRA and CDR2 YSYEKL come from the germline V gene. CDR3 in amino acids: CASSQRLGQGNEQFF. In nucleotides, the CDR3 is TGCGCCAGCAGCCAACGACTAGGCCAAGGCAATGAGCAGTTCTTC.

V is TRBV29-1 and J is TRBJ2-2; 8 positions match TRBD2. After removal of 5 bases from V and 5 bases from J, the junction contained 4 bases not matched to a gene. CDR1 and CDR2 from the germline V gene are SQVTM and ANQGSEA. The CDR3 sequence is 13 residues long. The CDR3, as DNA: TGCAGCGTTCGGGGGGGGCATACCGGGGAGCTGTTTTTT. Protein: CSVRGGHTGELFF.

This sequence joins TRBV2 and TRBJ2-3; 8 bases agree with TRBD2. The CDR3 sequence is 12 residues long. The germline V gene encodes CDR1 SNHLY and CDR2 FYNNEI. The junction had 1 base not matched to a gene; V was cut back by 6 bases and J by 5 bases. The CDR3: CASSGGGDTQYF. The CDR3 DNA reads TGTGCCAGCAGCGGGGGGGGAGATACGCAGTATTTT.

The V gene is TRBV7-8, the J gene TRBJ2-7; D unresolved. V dropped 3 bases and J dropped 2 bases, with 14 bases sitting between them. Germline lookup yields CDR1 SGHVS and CDR2 FQNEAQ. This CDR3 has 15 residues. The DNA for the CDR3 is TGTGCCAGCAGCTTGAATCTCCAGGTTCCCTACGAGCAGTACTTC. Amino acids: CASSLNLQVPYEQYF. Full variable domain (outside the CDR3, taken from reference TRBV7-8 and TRBJ2-7): GAGVSQSPRYKVAKRGQDVALRCDPISGHVSLFWYQQALGQGPEFLTYFQNEAQLDKSGLPSDRFFAERPEGSVSTLKIQRTQQEDSAVYLCASSLNLQVPYEQYFGPGTRLTVT.

The gene calls are TRBV5-1 and TRBJ2-5; D possibly corresponds to TRBD1 (5 bases). The CDR3 has 15 residues. CDR1 and CDR2 (germline): SGHRS, YFSETQ. Trimming cost V 0 bases and J 5 bases, with 14 bases left between them. For the CDR3, the DNA is TGCGCCAGCAGCTTGGCCTTCAGGGTTGAGGAGACCCAGTACTTC. Its translation is CASSLAFRVEETQYF.

This sequence joins TRBV6-4 and TRBJ2-1; 7 bases are a match to TRBD2. Germline lookup yields CDR1 MRHNA and CDR2 SNTAGT. The CDR3 runs to 15 residues. Germline trimming cut 5 bases from V and 2 bases from J; bases unmatched to any gene: 6. The CDR3 loop reads CASSSLAGAYNEQFF. As DNA, the CDR3 is TGTGCCAGCAGTTCTCTGGCGGGAGCCTACAATGAGCAGTTCTTC.

This clone was counted only a few times. V usage is TRBV5-1 and J usage is TRBJ2-1; 11 nucleotides line up with TRBD2. With V trimmed by 0 bases and J by 8 bases, 4 bases remained unmatched. Germline-derived CDR1 and CDR2 are SGHRS and YFSETQ. CDR3 length equals 15 residues. CDR3 region: CASSLVTSGSDEQFF. The CDR3 DNA reads as TGCGCCAGCAGCTTGGTTACTAGCGGGAGTGATGAGCAGTTCTTC.

Written as DNA, the CDR3 is TGTGCCAGCAGCTTGGCTTCCTACTATGGCTACACCTTC. Protein sequence: CASSLASYYGYTF. The genes are TRBV5-8 and TRBJ1-2; D is uncertain. Germline V gene sequence: CDR1 SGHTS, CDR2 YDEGEE. Trimming shortened V by 0 bases and J by 3 bases, and 6 bases separated the two germline ends. There are 13 residues in the CDR3.

The chain carries TRBV5-1 and TRBJ2-3, with 14 bases lining up with TRBD2. CDR1 is SGHRS and CDR2 is YFSETQ in the germline V gene. CDR3 length: 21 amino acids. V lost 0 bases, J lost 1 base, and 13 bases stayed unmatched. The DNA for the CDR3 is TGCGCCAGCAGCTTGGATTCCGGGACTAGCGGGAGTCTGGGGCGCACAGATACGCAGTATTTT. Its translation is CASSLDSGTSGSLGRTDTQYF.

The gene calls are TRBV15 and TRBJ2-6; a weak D match, TRBD1 (6 bases). Trimming removed 3 bases at V and 6 bases at J, with 24 bases between. The germline gives CDR1 LNHNV, CDR2 YYDKDF (reference sequence). The CDR3 covers 19 residues. CDR3 sequence: CATSRLRGTIGGLANVLTF. In DNA, the CDR3 is TGTGCCACCAGCAGGCTTAGGGGAACTATAGGGGGTTTGGCCAACGTCCTGACTTTC.

This clone came up a few times. The rearrangement joins TRBV5-1 to TRBJ2-7, with 13 bases lining up with TRBD2. The CDR3 has 14 residues. CDR1 and CDR2 (germline): SGHRS, YFSETQ. V shed 3 bases, J shed 6 bases, and the junction held 3 bases outside the gene matches. CDR3 sequence: CASSWGTSGTEQYF. CDR3 nucleotide sequence: TGCGCCAGCAGCTGGGGGACTAGCGGGACCGAGCAGTACTTC.

As DNA, the CDR3 is TGTGCCAGCAGCTTAAGCGGCCACTCCTACGAGCAGTACTTC. As protein: CASSLSGHSYEQYF. V usage is TRBV5-6 and J usage is TRBJ2-7, with D possibly being TRBD2 (5 bases). V was pared by 2 bases and J by 0 bases, with 9 bases between. CDR3 size: 14 residues. Germline values: CDR1 SGHDT, CDR2 YYEEEE.

This clone has only a few counts. Written as DNA, the CDR3 is TGTGCCACCAGCAGAGGACTAGCGGGAAGGAGCTCCTACAATGAGCAGTTCTTC. It yields the protein CATSRGLAGRSSYNEQFF. The chain combines TRBV15 with TRBJ2-1, with 11 nucleotides matching TRBD2. V lost 1 base and J lost 0; bases outside the gene matches: 5. This CDR3 region has 18 residues. Germline V lookup: CDR1 LNHNV, CDR2 YYDKDF (reference sequence).

There are a few counts of this clone. For the CDR3, the DNA is TGTGCCAGTAGTATTGGCAGGGTGAACACTGAAGCTTTCTTT. Amino acids: CASSIGRVNTEAFF. The J gene is TRBJ1-1, the V gene TRBV19; a weak D match, TRBD1 (5 bases). CDR3 size: 14 residues. Per the germline V gene, CDR1 is LNHDA and CDR2 is SQIVND (reference sequence). Between the trimmed V and J ends, which lost 3 bases and 0 bases, there was a span of 8 bases.

This clone was found a few times. This chain uses TRBV5-6 with TRBJ1-6, with a possible D match to TRBD1 (6 bases). The CDR3 is 14 amino acids. CDR1 and CDR2 (germline): SGHDT, YYEEEE. With 4 bases removed from V and 7 bases from J, the gap between germline ends came to 12 bases. CDR3: CASSPPTGNSPLHF. The CDR3 nucleotides read TGTGCCAGCAGCCCACCCACAGGGAATTCACCCCTCCACTTT.